The 30 T cell receptor beta chains in this list originate from one sample, sequenced in a study of response to subunit inactivated influenza vaccine. TCRdb passed the RT-PCR reads through MiXCR, listing each CDR3 protein once. The sample shows more than 450,000 distinct CDR3 sequences, about an eighth of them seen only once. Sequences were derived from PBMCs from blood, sampled on the day of vaccination. Source of these receptors: a man in his fifties or sixties who received an inactivated influenza vaccine.

The chain couples TRBV6-2 or TRBV6-3 to TRBJ2-7; tentative D call: TRBD2 (5 bases). The V gene's germline CDR1 is MNHEY and CDR2 SVGEGT. Trimming removed 2 bases at V and 2 bases at J, with 7 bases between. The CDR3 totals 13 residues. CDR3 DNA: TGTGCCAGCAGTTACGTGACTACCTACGAGCAGTACTTC. Amino acids: CASSYVTTYEQYF.

The table lists this clonotype with a few counts. This chain connects TRBV7-9 to TRBJ2-4; D gene ambiguous. Between the trimmed V and J ends, which lost 1 base and 6 bases, there was a span of 7 bases. The CDR3 consists of 13 residues. Germline CDR1 is SEHNR and CDR2 is FQNEAQ (reference sequence). The CDR3 protein is CASSLGQRNIQYF. CDR3 bases: TGTGCCAGCAGCTTAGGGCAGAGAAACATTCAGTACTTC.

This clonotype was counted between two and nine times. This chain joins TRBV7-8 and TRBJ2-2; D possibly corresponds to TRBD2 (5 bases). Trimming removed 3 bases at V and 5 bases at J, with 10 bases between. The CDR3 is made up of 14 amino acids. CDR1 is SGHVS and CDR2 is FQNEAQ in the germline V gene. The CDR3 region has the DNA TGTGCCAGCAGCTTCCTCCGGGGTACCGGGGAGCTGTTTTTT. Its protein is CASSFLRGTGELFF. The variable domain in full, with the rest retrieved from reference TRBV7-8 and TRBJ2-2, is GAGVSQSPRYKVAKRGQDVALRCDPISGHVSLFWYQQALGQGPEFLTYFQNEAQLDKSGLPSDRFFAERPEGSVSTLKIQRTQQEDSAVYLCASSFLRGTGELFFGEGSRLTVL.

This clonotype appeared a few times. The J gene is TRBJ2-7, the V gene TRBV30; TRBD1 might be the D (6 bases). The germline V gene has CDR1 GTSNPN and CDR2 SVGIG (reference sequence). Trimming stripped 3 bases from V and 3 bases from J, with 15 bases between. This CDR3 has 14 residues. The CDR3 loop is CAWRGRDKGYEQYF. In nucleotides, the CDR3 is TGTGCCTGGAGAGGCCGGGACAAAGGCTACGAGCAGTACTTC.

This chain connects TRBV10-3 to TRBJ2-1, with D perhaps TRBD1 or TRBD2 (5 bases each). With 7 bases removed from V and 2 bases from J, the gap between germline ends came to 15 bases. CDR1 is ENHRY, CDR2 SYGVKD, per germline. The CDR3 runs 15 residues. CDR3 in DNA: TGTGCCATCACCTCCCGGGACGATCCCTACAATGAGCAGTTCTTC. Translation gives CAITSRDDPYNEQFF.

This chain links TRBV18 with TRBJ2-5, with 8 bases that match TRBD2. Germline loops: CDR1 KGHSH, CDR2 LQKENI. J was trimmed by 5 bases and V by 3 bases; bases with no gene match: 5. CDR3 length: 14 amino acids. Written as DNA, the CDR3 is TGTGCCAGCTCACCGGAAGTAGCGGGGGAGACCCAGTACTTC. Protein product: CASSPEVAGETQYF.

This clonotype has a handful of counts. This chain joins TRBV6-2 or TRBV6-3 and TRBJ2-1; 16 nucleotides align to TRBD2. This CDR3 spans 18 amino acids. After removal of 6 bases from V and 1 base from J, the junction contained 6 bases not matched to a gene. Germline V gene lookup returns CDR1 MNHEY and CDR2 SVGEGT. This CDR3 reads CASSTGTSGRGSYNEQFF. Written as DNA, the CDR3 is TGTGCCAGCAGCACCGGGACTAGCGGGAGGGGATCCTACAATGAGCAGTTCTTC.

The gene calls are TRBV7-2 and TRBJ2-3; 7 bases are a match to TRBD1. J was trimmed by 2 bases and V by 5 bases; bases with no gene match: 10. In germline, CDR1 is SGHTA, CDR2 FQGNSA. This CDR3 spans 16 amino acids. CDR3 region: CASSTRQGTTTDTQYF. DNA of the CDR3: TGTGCCAGCAGCACGAGACAGGGAACAACCACAGATACGCAGTATTTT.

This clonotype was seen a handful of times. V and J are TRBV4-3 and TRBJ2-2; D might be TRBD1 or TRBD2, each matching 5 bases. Germline V gene lookup returns CDR1 LGHNA and CDR2 YSLEER. CDR3 length: 15 residues. Trimming pared 4 bases from V and 0 bases from J, leaving 9 bases between. CDR3 region: CASSRVGPNTGELFF. CDR3 sequence (DNA): TGCGCCAGCAGCCGGGTGGGACCGAACACCGGGGAGCTGTTTTTT.

The chain uses TRBV29-1 and TRBJ2-7; D is uncertain. The CDR3 extends over 15 amino acids. The germline CDR1 and CDR2 sequences are SQVTM and ANQGSEA. V was pared by 2 bases and J by 2 bases, with 16 bases between. The CDR3 protein is CSVEFMGSRTYEQYF. CDR3 in DNA: TGCAGCGTTGAATTCATGGGCTCGAGGACCTACGAGCAGTACTTC.

The CDR3 DNA sequence: TGTGCCAGCTCACCGGACTTAAACTCCTACAATGAGCAGTTCTTC. Its protein product is CASSPDLNSYNEQFF. The chain has TRBV18 and TRBJ2-1; TRBD2 is a possible D gene (5 bases). V lost 3 bases and J lost 0, with 9 bases in between. Germline CDR1 and CDR2: KGHSH and LQKENI. This CDR3 has 15 amino acids.

The chain recombines TRBV6-2 or TRBV6-3 with TRBJ1-6; 8 bases fit TRBD1. The CDR3 loop spans 14 amino acids. Looked up from germline, CDR1 is MNHEY and CDR2 is SVGEGT. With V trimmed by 2 bases and J by 11 bases, 5 bases remained unmatched. CDR3 DNA: TGTGCCAGCAGTTACAACCAGGGGGCTACACCCCTCCACTTT. Its protein is CASSYNQGATPLHF.

This clonotype was counted a few times. The chain has TRBV18 and TRBJ1-1; D is unclear. The V and J ends lost 6 bases and 4 bases respectively, with 15 bases between them. The CDR3 has 14 amino acids. Germline assignment: CDR1 KGHSH and CDR2 LQKENI. DNA of the CDR3: TGTGCCAGCTCCCGTACAGCGCCGAGCACTGAAGCTTTCTTT. It translates to CASSRTAPSTEAFF.

This clonotype was detected ten times or more. The chain has TRBV15 and TRBJ2-5, with D unresolved. The CDR3 length is 13 residues. The germline gives CDR1 LNHNV, CDR2 YYDKDF (reference sequence). The V end lost 0 bases, the J end lost 6 bases, and 8 bases lay between the germline ends. This CDR3 is CATSRDAVQTQYF. The CDR3 nucleotides are TGTGCCACCAGCAGAGACGCCGTCCAGACCCAGTACTTC.

This clonotype occurred a few times. J is TRBJ2-1 and V is TRBV10-2; D unclear. V lost 7 bases to trimming and J lost 1 base, with 5 bases between them. The V gene's germline CDR1 is WSHSY and CDR2 SAAADI. CDR3 size: 12 residues. The CDR3 DNA is TGCGCCAGCACGGCATCCTACAATGAGCAGTTCTTC. Its translation is CASTASYNEQFF.

The chain is built from TRBV29-1 and TRBJ2-3, with 8 bases lining up with TRBD2. CDR3 length: 14 amino acids. With V trimmed by 7 bases and J by 3 bases, 9 bases remained unmatched. Germline V CDR1 and CDR2: SQVTM, ANQGSEA. CDR3 residues: CSGMTSVFTDTQYF. CDR3 DNA: TGCAGCGGGATGACTAGCGTCTTTACAGATACGCAGTATTTT.

In DNA, the CDR3 is TGTGCCAGCAGCTCTACTAGCGGGAGTGGTAGCGGGGAGCTGTTTTTT. It translates to CASSSTSGSGSGELFF. This sequence joins TRBV7-2 and TRBJ2-2; TRBD2 matches 11 bases. J lost 7 bases, V lost 4 bases, and 8 bases had no gene match. Looked up from germline, CDR1 is SGHTA and CDR2 is FQGNSA. The CDR3 runs to 16 residues.

This clonotype was counted between two and nine times. The chain couples TRBV7-9 to TRBJ2-3, with 13 bases aligning to TRBD2. V shed 0 bases and J 2 bases; nucleotides not matched to a gene: 2. In germline, CDR1 is SEHNR, CDR2 FQNEAQ (reference sequence). This CDR3 has 17 amino acids. CDR3 sequence: CASSLAGTSGITDTQYF. The CDR3 DNA reads as TGTGCCAGCAGCTTAGCGGGGACTAGCGGGATCACAGATACGCAGTATTTT.

In DNA, the CDR3 is TGCAGTGCCCTAGCGGGAGGGTCCTACAATGAGCAGTTCTTC. This codes for CSALAGGSYNEQFF. The V call is TRBV20-1, the J call TRBJ2-1; TRBD2 agrees at 12 bases. In germline, CDR1 is DFQATT, CDR2 SNEGSKA (reference sequence). CDR3 length: 14 residues. V was clipped by 6 bases and J by 1 base; unmatched bases: 1.

This clonotype appeared many times. V gene TRBV9 combines with J gene TRBJ1-6; no definite D call. Per germline, CDR1 SGDLS and CDR2 YYNGEE. The ends were cut back, 2 bases at V and 8 bases at J, with 5 bases in the middle. This CDR3 comprises 12 residues. CDR3 in DNA: TGTGCCAGCAGCGTCCAGGATTCACCCCTCCACTTT. Its protein product is CASSVQDSPLHF.

This clonotype was seen a handful of times. J is TRBJ2-1 and V is TRBV20-1; D gene uncertain. Trimming took 3 bases from V and 8 from J, leaving 5 bases between them. The CDR3 contains 10 residues. Germline V gives CDR1 DFQATT, CDR2 SNEGSKA (reference sequence). The CDR3: CSASGYEQFF. The CDR3 DNA reads as TGCAGTGCTAGCGGTTATGAGCAGTTCTTC.

A word on this clonotype: The germline gene is not matched at one end of the junction; a read error may be the cause. The V and J genes are TRBV5-1 and TRBJ1-1, with D unclear. CDR1 and CDR2 (germline): SGHRS, YFSETQ. The CDR3 totals 12 residues. CDR3 bases: TGCGCCAGCTCGCGGGAGAACACTGAAGCTTTATTT. It yields the protein CASSRENTEALF.

The CDR3: CSASEAGVTYNEQFF. CDR3 in DNA: TGCAGTGCTAGTGAAGCGGGGGTAACCTACAATGAGCAGTTCTTC. This chain links TRBV20-1 with TRBJ2-1; 8 positions agree with TRBD2. V was clipped by 3 bases and J by 2 bases; unmatched bases: 6. The germline V gene has CDR1 DFQATT and CDR2 SNEGSKA (reference sequence). This CDR3 region has 15 residues.

J is TRBJ2-3 and V is TRBV24-1; the D gene is possibly TRBD2 (5 bases). Germline V CDR1 and CDR2: KGHDR, SFDVKD. Trimming removed 7 bases at V and 3 bases at J, with 13 bases between. The CDR3 sequence is 14 residues long. CDR3 in amino acids: CATRSGVNTDTQYF. The CDR3, as DNA: TGTGCCACCAGGAGCGGAGTCAATACAGATACGCAGTATTTT.

The chain couples TRBV30 to TRBJ1-1, with D unresolved. Germline CDR1 GTSNPN, CDR2 SVGIG (reference sequence). The V end lost 0 bases, the J end lost 1 base, and 6 bases lay between the germline ends. The CDR3 is 13 residues long. The CDR3 nucleotides are TGTGCCTGGAGTGTCCTGAAGAACACTGAAGCTTTCTTT. Encoded protein: CAWSVLKNTEAFF.

This clonotype was seen a few times. This chain connects TRBV12-3 or TRBV12-4 to TRBJ1-1; TRBD1 might be the D (5 bases). The CDR3 is 11 residues long. V gave up 5 bases and J gave up 11 bases, with 12 bases separating them. The DNA of the CDR3 is TGTGCCAGCAGTGGGGCCACAAGGGCTTTCTTT. It yields the protein CASSGATRAFF.

This clonotype came up many times. The chain couples TRBV29-1 to TRBJ2-2, with 7 bases lining up with TRBD2. Germline-derived CDR1 and CDR2 are SQVTM and ANQGSEA. J was trimmed by 1 base and V by 3 bases; bases with no gene match: 8. The CDR3 is made up of 16 amino acids. CDR3 in amino acids: CSVEDLGRGNTGELFF. In DNA, the CDR3 is TGCAGCGTTGAGGACCTGGGGAGGGGGAACACCGGGGAGCTGTTTTTT.

This clonotype was recorded a few times. This sequence joins TRBV29-1 and TRBJ1-1; tentatively, D is TRBD1 (6 bases). Trimming shortened V by 7 bases and J by 6 bases, and 18 bases separated the two germline ends. The germline V gene has CDR1 SQVTM and CDR2 ANQGSEA. This CDR3 spans 13 amino acids. The CDR3 bases are TGCAGCGCCATCCACGGGGGCCGCGCTGAAGCTTTCTTT. The encoded protein is CSAIHGGRAEAFF.

The gene calls are TRBV6-5 and TRBJ1-5; perhaps TRBD1 as D (6 bases). Between the trimmed V and J ends, which lost 2 bases and 7 bases, there was a span of 12 bases. Germline CDR1 is MNHEY and CDR2 is SVGAGI. This CDR3 comprises 14 residues. The DNA for the CDR3 is TGTGCCAGCAGTTACCGGACAGCCTGGCAGCCCCAGCATTTT. The encoded protein is CASSYRTAWQPQHF.

This clonotype was counted at least ten times. V and J are TRBV7-2 and TRBJ2-5; 8 bases are shared with TRBD2. The CDR3 covers 14 residues. In germline, CDR1 is SGHTA, CDR2 FQGNSA. The V segment lost 1 base and the J segment 4 bases; nucleotides outside the gene matches: 2. This CDR3 reads CASSLVAGRETQYF. CDR3 bases: TGTGCCAGCAGCTTAGTAGCGGGGAGAGAGACCCAGTACTTC.